Presented here are 24 T cell receptor beta chains from one specimen sequenced in a study of blood T cell repertoires in COVID-19. Libraries were prepared by immunoSEQ multiplex PCR; TCRdb keeps only in-frame clonotypes and omits some of them. The sample carries about 250,000 clones, 70% to 90% recorded once. The material sequenced was PBMCs or T cells enriched from blood (not recorded which). The source is a man aged 35-49 years who had recovered from COVID-19.

The V gene is TRBV12-3 or TRBV12-4, the J gene TRBJ2-7; a weak D match, TRBD1 (5 bases). Deletions cut 5 bases from V and 2 bases from J, with 10 bases between. CDR3 length: 13 residues. The CDR3 region has the DNA TGTGCCAGCAGTACGCGACAGACCTACGAGCAGTACTTC. Translated: CASSTRQTYEQYF.

The V call is TRBV7-9, the J call TRBJ2-5; D gene unclear. V lost 2 bases, J lost 1 base, and 8 bases lay in between. The germline V gene has CDR1 SEHNR and CDR2 FQNEAQ (reference sequence). CDR3 length: 14 amino acids. The CDR3 reads CASSLQQAQETQYF. CDR3 DNA sequence: TGTGCCAGCAGCTTACAGCAGGCCCAAGAGACCCAGTACTTC.

The chain couples TRBV27 to TRBJ2-7, with 7 positions matching TRBD1. Trimming took 9 bases from V and 3 from J; bases not matched to a gene: 11. Germline CDR1 reads MNHEY; CDR2 reads SMNVEV (reference sequence). The CDR3 has 14 amino acids. This CDR3 reads CASAAVDRVYEQYF. For the CDR3, the DNA is TGTGCCAGTGCTGCGGTTGACAGGGTCTACGAGCAGTACTTC.

V is TRBV4-2 and J is TRBJ2-3; TRBD2 agrees at 9 bases. Germline CDR1 LGHNA, CDR2 YNFKEQ. The CDR3 totals 17 residues. The ends lost 0 bases at V and 3 bases at J; junction bases unmatched: 7. The CDR3 DNA sequence: TGTGCCAGCAGCCAAGATCGAGGCGGGGGGGCAACAGATACGCAGTATTTT. The encoded protein is CASSQDRGGGATDTQYF.

This clone was counted only a few times. This chain uses TRBV15 with TRBJ2-5; no clear D gene. Between the trimmed V and J ends, which lost 1 base and 5 bases, there was a span of 8 bases. This CDR3 has 13 amino acids. Germline CDR1 LNHNV, CDR2 YYDKDF (reference sequence). The CDR3 nucleotides read TGTGCCACCAGCAGAGGCCACGGGGAGACCCAGTACTTC. This gives the protein CATSRGHGETQYF.

The chain joins TRBV5-1 to TRBJ1-2, with 7 bases lining up with TRBD1. After removal of 2 bases from V and 4 bases from J, the junction contained 2 bases not matched to a gene. CDR1 is SGHRS and CDR2 is YFSETQ in the germline V gene. This CDR3 is 13 amino acids long. This chain's CDR3 is CASSFRDSYGYTF. CDR3 sequence (DNA): TGCGCCAGCAGCTTCCGGGACAGCTATGGCTACACCTTC.

The chain combines TRBV11-2 with TRBJ1-6; unclear D gene. Germline V gene lookup returns CDR1 SGHAT and CDR2 FQNNGV. This CDR3 has 12 amino acids. Between the trimmed V and J ends, which lost 5 bases and 6 bases, there was a span of 5 bases. This chain's CDR3 is CASSLRNSPLHF. The DNA for the CDR3 is TGTGCCAGCAGCCTACGTAATTCACCCCTCCACTTT.

The chain links TRBV28 to TRBJ2-7, with 8 positions matching TRBD1. The V gene's germline CDR1 is MDHEN and CDR2 SYDVKM. J gave up 5 bases and V 6 bases, and 9 bases lay outside the gene matches. The CDR3 contains 14 residues. The CDR3 sequence: CASRVDRVRNEQYF. The CDR3 region has the DNA TGTGCCAGCAGAGTGGACAGGGTAAGGAACGAGCAGTACTTC. The entire variable domain, with the rest obtained from reference TRBV28 and TRBJ2-7, is as follows: DVKVTQSSRYLVKRTGEKVFLECVQDMDHENMFWYRQDPGLGLRLIYFSYDVKMKEKGDIPEGYSVSREKKERFSLILESASTNQTSMYLCASRVDRVRNEQYFGPGTRLTVT.

CDR3 residues: CASSPTGSTGNTIYF. CDR3 coding DNA: TGTGCCAGCAGCCCAACAGGGTCTACAGGAAACACCATATATTTT. The chain couples TRBV5-8 to TRBJ1-3; TRBD1 is a possible D gene (6 bases). The ends were cut back, 4 bases at V and 4 bases at J, with 15 bases in the middle. Germline V gene sequence: CDR1 SGHTS, CDR2 YDEGEE. The CDR3 runs 15 residues.

The genes are TRBV27 and TRBJ1-5; a possible D gene is TRBD1 (6 bases). Trimming pared 4 bases from V and 3 bases from J, leaving 13 bases between. CDR1 and CDR2 from the germline V gene are MNHEY and SMNVEV (reference sequence). This CDR3 has 15 residues. The chain's CDR3 is CASSSLTGLNQPQHF. As DNA, the CDR3 is TGTGCCAGCAGTTCTTTGACAGGCCTCAATCAGCCCCAGCATTTT.

The chain uses TRBV28 and TRBJ1-5, with 11 nucleotides matching TRBD1. CDR1 MDHEN and CDR2 SYDVKM come from the germline V gene. V lost 2 bases, J lost 4 bases, and 7 bases stayed unmatched. The CDR3 loop spans 17 amino acids. The CDR3 loop reads CASSLLPGTGGNQPQHF. The CDR3 DNA follows: TGTGCCAGCAGTTTACTCCCCGGGACAGGGGGAAATCAGCCCCAGCATTTT.

This chain joins TRBV19 and TRBJ1-2; weak D call: TRBD1 (5 bases). Trimming shortened V by 6 bases and J by 3 bases, and 17 bases separated the two germline ends. From germline, CDR1 is LNHDA and CDR2 SQIVND (reference sequence). This CDR3 has 15 amino acids. The CDR3 spells CASRPGLRTDYGYTF. The CDR3 nucleotides are TGTGCCAGTAGGCCGGGACTGAGAACAGACTATGGCTACACCTTC.

The chain couples TRBV27 to TRBJ2-2; weak D call: TRBD2 (6 bases). Trimming removed 3 bases at V and 5 bases at J, with 16 bases between. Germline CDR1 and CDR2: MNHEY and SMNVEV (reference sequence). The CDR3 is 16 amino acids. CDR3 sequence (DNA): TGTGCCAGCAGTTTTTCCGGGACTGCCGGAACCGGGGAGCTGTTTTTT. Its translation: CASSFSGTAGTGELFF.

The table lists this clone with a count of one. V and J are TRBV5-1 and TRBJ2-3; 8 nucleotides align to TRBD2. Germline loops: CDR1 SGHRS, CDR2 YFSETQ. The V segment lost 4 bases and the J segment 4 bases; nucleotides outside the gene matches: 8. CDR3 length equals 15 residues. The CDR3, as DNA: TGCGCCAGCAGCCCCGGCCGGGGGGGGTCAGATACGCAGTATTTT. Translation gives CASSPGRGGSDTQYF.

The chain joins TRBV10-3 to TRBJ1-3; the D is unclear. Germline V gene sequence: CDR1 ENHRY, CDR2 SYGVKD. The CDR3 loop spans 14 amino acids. V was clipped by 4 bases and J by 0 bases, with 7 bases between them. CDR3 sequence (DNA): TGTGCCATCAGTGCGCGGAGCTCTGGAAACACCATATATTTT. Encoded protein: CAISARSSGNTIYF.

This chain connects TRBV7-9 to TRBJ2-3; 8 positions agree with TRBD1. This CDR3 comprises 18 residues. Germline V CDR1 and CDR2: SEHNR, FQNEAQ (reference sequence). The V segment lost 5 bases and the J segment 5 bases; nucleotides outside the gene matches: 18. The CDR3 loop reads CASSLRFSGGRGQDTQYF. CDR3 bases: TGTGCCAGCAGCCTAAGGTTCTCTGGTGGCAGGGGGCAAGATACGCAGTATTTT.

The chain carries TRBV12-3 or TRBV12-4 and TRBJ2-7, with TRBD1 matching 9 bases. The J segment lost 4 bases and the V segment lost 8 bases, leaving 3 bases of the junction unmatched. The CDR3 is 12 amino acids. The CDR3 spells CASSGQGYEQYF. CDR3 DNA sequence: TGTGCCAGCTCGGGACAGGGTTACGAGCAGTACTTC.

This clone has a handful of counts. The chain has TRBV19 and TRBJ2-5; 9 positions match TRBD1. The CDR3 is 17 residues long. Germline loops: CDR1 LNHDA, CDR2 SQIVND (reference sequence). V dropped 7 bases and J dropped 0; count of bases not matched to a gene: 12. The CDR3 reads CASTGTGFKGYQETQYF. DNA of the CDR3: TGTGCCAGTACGGGGACAGGGTTTAAGGGGTACCAAGAGACCCAGTACTTC.

CDR3 sequence (DNA): TGTGCCAGTCAATCAGCGCCCACGAGCAATGAGCAGTTCTTC. Amino acid sequence: CASQSAPTSNEQFF. The rearrangement links TRBV6-5 to TRBJ2-1; the D is unclear. Trimming took 9 bases from V and 6 from J, leaving 18 bases between them. The CDR3 has 14 residues. Germline V lookup: CDR1 MNHEY, CDR2 SVGAGI.

This chain joins TRBV4-1 and TRBJ1-5, with 7 positions matching TRBD1. With V trimmed by 4 bases and J by 7 bases, 13 bases remained unmatched. Germline V gives CDR1 MGHRA, CDR2 YSYEKL. This CDR3 has 16 amino acids. CDR3 region: CASSRIHTGEKQPQHF. The CDR3, as DNA: TGCGCCAGCAGCCGAATACATACAGGGGAGAAGCAGCCCCAGCATTTT.

This rearrangement joins TRBV28 to TRBJ2-3, with 8 bases fitting TRBD2. This CDR3 contains 15 residues. With 1 base clipped from V and 5 bases from J, the junction kept 5 bases outside the gene matches. From germline, CDR1 is MDHEN and CDR2 SYDVKM. The CDR3 reads CASSLSTSAQDTQYF. The CDR3 bases are TGTGCCAGCAGTTTATCGACTAGCGCACAAGATACGCAGTATTTT.

This chain connects TRBV27 to TRBJ1-4; a weak D match, TRBD1 (6 bases). Germline lookup yields CDR1 MNHEY and CDR2 SMNVEV (reference sequence). This CDR3 contains 20 residues. Trimming shortened V by 2 bases and J by 2 bases, and 24 bases separated the two germline ends. DNA of the CDR3: TGTGCCAGCAGTTTAACGGGGGGCGCTTACCTCCGGGGCACTAATGAAAAACTGTTTTTT. Translated: CASSLTGGAYLRGTNEKLFF.

This clone was seen once. The sample contains more than one DNA sequence encoding this CDR3. J is TRBJ1-1 and V is TRBV7-9, with 7 bases matching TRBD1. V was pared by 3 bases and J by 2 bases, with 3 bases of the junction left unmatched. In germline, CDR1 is SEHNR, CDR2 FQNEAQ (reference sequence). The CDR3 spans 14 residues. The CDR3 region has the DNA TGTGCCAGCAGCTTGGGGACAGCTAACACTGAAGCTTTCTTT. It is translated as CASSLGTANTEAFF.

The chain links TRBV4-3 to TRBJ2-2; possibly TRBD2 for D (6 bases). The V gene lost 1 base and the J gene lost 7 bases, with 16 bases spanning the gap. The germline CDR1 and CDR2 sequences are LGHNA and YSLEER. This CDR3 is built from 16 residues. CDR3 nucleotides: TGCGCCAGCAGCCAAGGCAGGGAGGTTTTGGGCGGGGAGCTGTTTTTT. It encodes CASSQGREVLGGELFF.